A single sample is the source of the 7 T cell receptor beta chains below, sequenced in a study of blood T cells in healthy people across ages (dated by TCRdb to between 2014 and 2017). The method was 5' RACE. TCRdb lists the instrument as Illumina HiSeq 2500. A second roughly 6 to 12 cycle PCR used a sample-barcoded 5' primer and a J-beta primer mix. TCRdb took the public reads, trimmed them with fastp at Q25, ran MiXCR for clone calling and kept in-frame beta chains. Duplicate CDR3 protein sequences are folded into a single record with the most common DNA and genes. Here the sample has roughly 930,000 distinct CDR3 sequences; roughly 43% occur a single time. The top ten clones comprise around an eighth of the sample. The sequenced material came from blood. Receptors were obtained from a man between 25 and 39 years old in good health.

The V call is TRBV20-1, the J call TRBJ2-3; 11 positions match TRBD1. Looked up from germline, CDR1 is DFQATT and CDR2 is SNEGSKA (reference sequence). CDR3 length: 14 amino acids. With V trimmed by 5 bases and J by 3 bases, 4 bases remained unmatched. CDR3 sequence: CSAPRDRGTDTQYF. The CDR3 DNA is TGCAGTGCTCCGAGGGACAGGGGGACAGATACGCAGTATTTT.

The chain joins TRBV9 to TRBJ2-4; unclear D gene. Trimming left V 0 bases short and J 6 bases short, with 4 bases between. The CDR3 extends over 12 amino acids. Germline V lookup: CDR1 SGDLS, CDR2 YYNGEE. This chain's CDR3 is CASSVDGNIQYF. As DNA, the CDR3 is TGTGCCAGCAGCGTAGATGGAAACATTCAGTACTTC. Looking up the rest from reference TRBV9 and TRBJ2-4 gives the full variable domain: DSGVTQTPKHLITATGQRVTLRCSPRSGDLSVYWYQQSLDQGLQFLIQYYNGEERAKGNILERFSAQQFPDLHSELNLSSLELGDSALYFCASSVDGNIQYFGAGTRLSVL.

This clonotype was observed a handful of times. The V and J genes are TRBV5-1 and TRBJ1-2, with D hard to call. V lost 0 bases and J 3 bases, leaving 12 bases between the germline ends. In germline, CDR1 is SGHRS, CDR2 YFSETQ. The CDR3 extends over 15 amino acids. The CDR3 nucleotides read TGCGCCAGCAGCTTGGAGCAGAGGAATTACTATGGCTACACCTTC. It encodes CASSLEQRNYYGYTF.

The chain joins TRBV5-1 to TRBJ2-4; weak D call: TRBD2 (5 bases). The CDR3 sequence is 16 residues long. V was trimmed by 4 bases and J by 0 bases, leaving 14 bases between them. Germline V gives CDR1 SGHRS, CDR2 YFSETQ. In DNA form, the CDR3 reads TGCGCCAGCAGCAGCGGAACCTTCATAGCCAAAAACATTCAGTACTTC. Translating gives CASSSGTFIAKNIQYF.

In this sample, this clonotype turned up many times. V gene TRBV20-1 combines with J gene TRBJ2-7; 7 bases are shared with TRBD1. Trimming cost V 4 bases and J 3 bases; bases outside gene matches: 0. CDR1 is DFQATT and CDR2 is SNEGSKA in the germline V gene (reference sequence). This CDR3 is built from 11 residues. The CDR3 region is CSATGGYEQYF. The CDR3, as DNA: TGCAGTGCTACAGGGGGCTACGAGCAGTACTTC.

This chain connects TRBV20-1 to TRBJ2-4; D unresolved. CDR3 length: 14 residues. Trimming removed 6 bases from V and 0 bases from J, with 12 bases in between. In germline, CDR1 is DFQATT, CDR2 SNEGSKA (reference sequence). The CDR3 spells CSANPSLAKNIQYF. DNA for the CDR3: TGCAGTGCGAACCCCTCCCTAGCCAAAAACATTCAGTACTTC.

The V and J genes are TRBV12-3 or TRBV12-4 and TRBJ2-2; TRBD1 might be the D (6 bases). CDR3 length: 14 residues. Trimming left V 6 bases short and J 3 bases short, with 11 bases between. CDR3 sequence: CASSRDTYTGELFF. For the CDR3, the DNA is TGTGCCAGCAGCCGGGACACCTACACCGGGGAGCTGTTTTTT.